This TCR beta chain was profiled in a study of blood T cell repertoires in COVID-19. In the study overall: Samples of COVID-19 (acute and convalescent) were obtained from the United States, Italy and Spain. T cells, B-cell-depleted T cells, or PBMCs supplied cDNA or gDNA.

Original handling: Amplification with reference gene primers provided the estimates of nucleated cell counts. The data were produced by immunoSEQ multiplex PCR, yet TCRdb's version contains in-frame clones alone and is incomplete. For V, J and clone size, that table is used; D and trimming come from the DNA. The table lists some 91,000 clones, 76% of them singletons. Germline CDR1 is SGDLS and CDR2 is YYNGEE. V lost 0 bases and J lost 4; bases outside the gene matches: 7. The CDR3 length is 16 residues. Sequenced material: peripheral blood. The chain has TRBV9 and TRBJ1-3, with TRBD1 identical over 7 bases. This sequence originates from an older man with acute or convalescent COVID-19. This CDR3 is CASSVGQGTIGNTIYF. The CDR3, as DNA: TGTGCCAGCAGCGTAGGACAGGGAACGATCGGAAACACCATATATTTT.